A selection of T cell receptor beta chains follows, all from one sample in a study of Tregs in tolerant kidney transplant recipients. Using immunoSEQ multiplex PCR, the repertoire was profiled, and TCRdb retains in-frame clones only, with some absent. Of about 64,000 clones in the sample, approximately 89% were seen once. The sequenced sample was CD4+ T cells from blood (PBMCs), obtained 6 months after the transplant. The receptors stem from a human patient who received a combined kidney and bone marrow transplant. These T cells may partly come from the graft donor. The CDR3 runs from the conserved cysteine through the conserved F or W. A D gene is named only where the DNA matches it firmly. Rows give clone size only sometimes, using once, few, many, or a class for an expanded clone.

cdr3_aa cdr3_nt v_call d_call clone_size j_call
CASSLVGPGGSTEAFF TGTGCCAGCAGCTTAGTAGGCCCAGGGGGGAGCACTGAAGCTTTCTTT TRBV7-2 TRBD1 . TRBJ1-1
CASRPDTNQPQHF TGTGCCAGCAGACCCGACACGAATCAGCCCCAGCATTTT TRBV2 . . TRBJ1-5
CASSVVTHSYEQYF TGTGCCAGCAGTGTCGTTACTCACTCCTACGAGCAGTACTTC TRBV6-1 . once TRBJ2-7
CASMEAGAGDTQYF TGCGCCAGCATGGAGGCGGGAGCGGGGGATACGCAGTATTTT TRBV5-1 TRBD2 . TRBJ2-3
CASSFSGTGYNEQFF TGTGCCAGCAGTTTCTCCGGGACTGGATACAATGAGCAGTTCTTC TRBV28 . . TRBJ2-1
CASSWGQGDTGELFF TGCGCCAGCAGCTGGGGACAGGGCGACACCGGGGAGCTGTTTTTT TRBV5-1 TRBD1 . TRBJ2-2
CAIRSAGDEQFF TGTGCCATCAGGTCGGCGGGAGATGAGCAGTTCTTC TRBV10-3 TRBD2 . TRBJ2-1
CASSLPRLAGGHEQFF TGTGCCAGCAGCTTACCCCGACTAGCGGGAGGGCATGAGCAGTTCTTC TRBV7-8 TRBD2 . TRBJ2-1
CASSPRDRGSNQPQHF TGTGCCAGCTCACCCCGGGACAGGGGGTCCAATCAGCCCCAGCATTTT TRBV18 TRBD1 . TRBJ1-5
CASSPVESSYNEQFF TGTGCCAGCTCACCGGTGGAGAGCTCCTACAATGAGCAGTTCTTC TRBV18 . . TRBJ2-1
CAIRGQGARGTDTQYF TGTGCCATCAGGGGACAGGGGGCGCGGGGCACAGATACGCAGTATTTT TRBV10-3 TRBD1 . TRBJ2-3
CASSSPGGGANYGYTF TGTGCCAGCAGTTCTCCCGGGGGTGGGGCCAACTATGGCTACACCTTC TRBV28 . . TRBJ1-2
CASSQSGTGQSYEQYF TGTGCCAGCAGTCAGAGCGGGACAGGACAGTCCTACGAGCAGTACTTC TRBV27 . . TRBJ2-7
CASSLGGQGPYEQYF TGTGCCAGCAGCTTAGGGGGACAGGGGCCCTACGAGCAGTACTTC TRBV7-2 TRBD1 . TRBJ2-7
CASSGQGVNGYTF TGTGCCAGCAGCGGACAGGGCGTGAATGGCTACACCTTC TRBV11-2 TRBD1 . TRBJ1-2
CASRAHLRGTEAFF TGTGCCAGCAGAGCTCACCTTAGGGGGACTGAAGCTTTCTTT TRBV6-4 . once TRBJ1-1
CAWSEGLHYGYTF TGTGCCTGGAGCGAGGGTTTACACTATGGCTACACCTTC TRBV30 . once TRBJ1-2
CASSLAWGRQGNEQFF TGCGCCAGCAGCTTGGCTTGGGGGAGGCAAGGTAATGAGCAGTTCTTC TRBV5-1 . . TRBJ2-1
CASSQGRVEGYTF TGTGCCAGCAGCCAAGGCAGGGTCGAAGGCTACACCTTC TRBV14 . once TRBJ1-2
CASSPDRSNEKLFF TGTGCCAGCAGTCCGGACAGGTCTAATGAAAAACTGTTTTTT TRBV27 TRBD1 medium-sized TRBJ1-4
CASSLGGGHTNTGELFF TGTGCCAGCAGCTTGGGCGGGGGGCATACGAACACCGGGGAGCTGTTTTTT TRBV5-4 TRBD2 . TRBJ2-2
CAWRGLAGAFF TGTGCCTGGAGGGGACTAGCGGGAGCCTTCTTC TRBV30 TRBD2 . TRBJ2-1
CASITSGGAGNYEQYF TGTGCCAGCATTACTAGCGGGGGGGCCGGGAACTACGAGCAGTACTTC TRBV2 TRBD2 . TRBJ2-7
CASSRTPTGLAGGLLETQYF TGTGCCAGCAGCCGTACACCAACGGGACTAGCGGGGGGGCTATTGGAGACCCAGTACTTC TRBV4-2 TRBD2 once TRBJ2-5
CASSQEKQGNTGELFF TGCGCCAGCAGCCAAGAGAAACAGGGAAACACCGGGGAGCTGTTTTTT TRBV4-1 . . TRBJ2-2
CASSLAGGFGNTIYF TGCGCCAGCAGCTTGGCCGGGGGGTTTGGAAACACCATATATTTT TRBV5-1 . . TRBJ1-3
CASNMGVKVDPREAFF TGCGCCAGCAATATGGGAGTAAAAGTTGATCCGAGGGAAGCTTTCTTT TRBV5-1 . . TRBJ1-1
CASSLNRDNEQFF TGTGCCAGCAGCTTAAACAGGGACAATGAGCAGTTCTTC TRBV7-3 . . TRBJ2-1
CATSRDGSGKGSPLHF TGTGCCACCAGCAGAGATGGGTCGGGGAAGGGCTCACCCCTCCACTTT TRBV15 . once TRBJ1-6
CAITDRRTGELFF TGTGCCATCACGGACAGAAGGACCGGGGAGCTGTTTTTT TRBV19 . . TRBJ2-2
CASSFWLTLIFF TGTGCCAGCAGCTTCTGGTTGACTTTAATTTTCTTC TRBV7-9 . few TRBJ2-1
CASSPGLAGGFTQYF TGTGCCAGCAGCCCGGGACTAGCGGGAGGGTTTACGCAGTATTTT TRBV7-3 TRBD2 . TRBJ2-3
CASSPVSTGVYEQYF TGTGCCAGCTCACCGGTCAGTACAGGGGTCTACGAGCAGTACTTC TRBV18 TRBD1 . TRBJ2-7
CASSVGLAGANNEQFF TGTGCCAGCAGCGTCGGACTAGCGGGAGCCAACAATGAGCAGTTCTTC TRBV9 TRBD2 . TRBJ2-1
CASSPRGRWDKSYEQYF TGTGCCAGCAGCCCGAGGGGCCGGTGGGACAAGTCGTACGAGCAGTACTTC TRBV7-8 . . TRBJ2-7
CASSLGGALPAYEQYF TGTGCCAGCAGCTTAGGCGGAGCGCTTCCAGCCTACGAGCAGTACTTC TRBV7-2 . once TRBJ2-7
CSARDQETQYF TGCAGTGCTAGAGATCAGGAGACCCAGTACTTC TRBV20-1 . once TRBJ2-5
CATGIGLSVVHEQYF TGTGCCACTGGAATAGGACTGTCTGTTGTCCACGAGCAGTACTTC TRBV10-3 . . TRBJ2-7
CSVEDDRVEAFF TGCAGCGTTGAAGATGACAGGGTAGAAGCTTTCTTT TRBV29-1 TRBD1 . TRBJ1-1
CASSLGPGLNEKLFF TGCGCCAGCAGCTTGGGGCCAGGGCTTAATGAAAAACTGTTTTTT TRBV5-1 . . TRBJ1-4
CASSGRAGWGEETQYF TGTGCCAGCAGCGGAAGAGCGGGGTGGGGAGAGGAGACCCAGTACTTC TRBV7-6 TRBD2 . TRBJ2-5
CASSPFDSRYGYTF TGTGCCAGCTCACCTTTTGACAGCCGTTATGGCTACACCTTC TRBV18 . once TRBJ1-2
CSVEDQRRGPDTQYF TGCAGCGTTGAAGATCAACGCAGGGGGCCAGATACGCAGTATTTT TRBV29-1 TRBD1 . TRBJ2-3
CASSRGMWGTEAFF TGTGCCAGCAGCCGGGGGATGTGGGGCACTGAAGCTTTCTTT TRBV11-3 . . TRBJ1-1
CANTGTVYEQYF TGTGCCAATACCGGGACAGTATACGAGCAGTACTTC TRBV19 TRBD1 . TRBJ2-7
CASSTTGQGGETQYF TGTGCCAGCAGCACGACGGGACAGGGGGGGGAGACCCAGTACTTC TRBV7-3 TRBD1 once TRBJ2-5
CASSLAKSGGSYNEQFF TGCGCCAGCAGCTTGGCCAAAAGCGGGGGCTCCTACAATGAGCAGTTCTTC TRBV5-1 TRBD2 . TRBJ2-1
CASSLRQENTEAFF TGCGCCAGCAGCTTGCGGCAGGAGAACACTGAAGCTTTCTTT TRBV5-1 . . TRBJ1-1
CAWNQGWLEKLFF TGTGCCTGGAATCAGGGATGGCTCGAAAAACTGTTTTTT TRBV30 . . TRBJ1-4
CASSLTRRARRTSSGNTIYF TGTGCCAGCAGCTTAACGAGGAGGGCAAGGAGGACTTCTTCTGGAAACACCATATATTTT TRBV7-3 . many TRBJ1-3
CASRKAGFGDTQYF TGCGCCAGCAGGAAAGCGGGGTTTGGAGATACGCAGTATTTT TRBV5-1 TRBD2 . TRBJ2-3
CAISADRKTYGYTF TGTGCCATCAGTGCGGACAGAAAAACCTATGGCTACACCTTC TRBV10-3 . . TRBJ1-2
CASIDGSLSGNTIYF TGTGCCAGCATTGACGGTTCGCTCTCTGGAAACACCATATATTTT TRBV2 . . TRBJ1-3
CASSLGPGSYNEQFF TGTGCCAGCAGCTTAGGACCAGGGTCCTACAATGAGCAGTTCTTC TRBV11-3 . . TRBJ2-1
CASSLTSGGISASTDTQYF TGTGCCAGCAGCCTGACTAGCGGGGGAATTTCCGCGAGCACAGATACGCAGTATTTT TRBV9 TRBD2 . TRBJ2-3
CASSLVGTGEYEQYF TGCGCCAGCAGCCTCGTTGGGACAGGGGAATACGAGCAGTACTTC TRBV4-3 TRBD1 . TRBJ2-7
CASSLGLMYGYTF TGTGCCAGCAGCCTAGGACTGATGTATGGCTACACCTTC TRBV4-2 . . TRBJ1-2
CAWREGRGAQPQHF TGTGCCTGGAGGGAGGGCCGGGGGGCTCAGCCCCAGCATTTT TRBV30 . . TRBJ1-5
CASSAGLAGGQDTQYF TGTGCCAGCAGCGCGGGACTAGCGGGAGGGCAGGATACGCAGTATTTT TRBV7-3 TRBD2 . TRBJ2-3
CASSSQGYTEAFF TGTGCCAGCAGCTCTCAGGGGTACACTGAAGCTTTCTTT TRBV7-3 . . TRBJ1-1